This T cell receptor (beta chain) derives from a study of CD8 T cells in Susac syndrome. Study observations and caveats: The study acknowledged a relatively small number of individuals in its TCR sequencing and HLA analysis.

Note on this clonotype: Its target is not known.

A quantity of about 0.5 to 1 ug RNA underwent reverse transcription using random hexamers. Amplification of TCR beta CDR3 spanned 54 Vbeta and 13 Jbeta via immunoSEQ multiplex PCR. TCRdb analysed the immunoSEQ multiplex PCR reads with MiXCR anew, one entry per CDR3 protein. Of around 280,000 distinct CDR3 sequences listed, more than 75% are singletons. Sequencing targeted TCR beta in T cells from blood (CD8+ and CD4+). The patients serving as multiple sclerosis controls were treatment-naive. They had stable or active relapsing-remitting disease and fulfilled revised McDonald criteria. Germline V gene data show CDR1 as MNHEY and CDR2 as SMNVEV (reference sequence). Trimming took 7 bases from V and 3 from J; bases not matched to a gene: 7. There are 14 residues in the CDR3.

Sequenced material: CD8+ T cells from PBMCs. The TCR was taken from a human donor with multiple sclerosis. The J gene is TRBJ2-7, the V gene TRBV27; 9 bases line up with TRBD2. CDR3 amino acids: CASNPSGKVYEQYF. The CDR3 DNA sequence: TGTGCCAGCAACCCTAGCGGGAAGGTCTACGAGCAGTACTTC.